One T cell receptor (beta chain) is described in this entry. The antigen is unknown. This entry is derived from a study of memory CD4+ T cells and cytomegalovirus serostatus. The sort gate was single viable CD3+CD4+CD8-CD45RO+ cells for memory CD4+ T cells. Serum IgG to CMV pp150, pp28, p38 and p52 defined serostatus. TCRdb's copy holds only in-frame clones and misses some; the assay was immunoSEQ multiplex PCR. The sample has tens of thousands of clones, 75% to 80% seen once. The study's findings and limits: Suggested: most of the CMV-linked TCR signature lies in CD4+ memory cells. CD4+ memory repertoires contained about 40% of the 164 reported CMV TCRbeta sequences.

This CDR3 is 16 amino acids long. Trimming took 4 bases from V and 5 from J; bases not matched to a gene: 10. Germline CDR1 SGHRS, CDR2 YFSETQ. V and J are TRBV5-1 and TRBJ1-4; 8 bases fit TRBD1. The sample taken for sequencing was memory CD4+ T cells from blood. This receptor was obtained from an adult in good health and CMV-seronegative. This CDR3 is CASSQTRTGKNEKLFF. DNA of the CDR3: TGCGCCAGCAGCCAAACCCGGACAGGGAAAAATGAAAAACTGTTTTTT.